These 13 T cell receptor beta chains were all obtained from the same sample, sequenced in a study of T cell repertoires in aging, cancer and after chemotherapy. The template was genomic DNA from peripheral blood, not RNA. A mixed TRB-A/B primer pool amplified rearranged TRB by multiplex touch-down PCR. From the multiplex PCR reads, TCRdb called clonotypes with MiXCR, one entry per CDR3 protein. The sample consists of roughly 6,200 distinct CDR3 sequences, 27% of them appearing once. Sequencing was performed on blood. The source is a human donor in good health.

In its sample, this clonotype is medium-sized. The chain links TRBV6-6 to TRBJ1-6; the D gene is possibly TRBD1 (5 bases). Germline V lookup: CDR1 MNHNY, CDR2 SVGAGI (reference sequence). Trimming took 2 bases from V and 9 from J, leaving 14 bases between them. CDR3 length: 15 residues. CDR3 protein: CASSYVDGGTSPLHF. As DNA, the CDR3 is TGTGCCAGCAGTTACGTGGACGGGGGTACTTCACCCCTCCACTTT.

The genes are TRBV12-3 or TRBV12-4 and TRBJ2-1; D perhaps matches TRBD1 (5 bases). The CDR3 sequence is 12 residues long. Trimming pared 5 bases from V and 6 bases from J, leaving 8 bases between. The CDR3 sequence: CASSRTGNEQFF. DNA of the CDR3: TGTGCCAGCAGTAGAACAGGCAATGAGCAGTTCTTC.

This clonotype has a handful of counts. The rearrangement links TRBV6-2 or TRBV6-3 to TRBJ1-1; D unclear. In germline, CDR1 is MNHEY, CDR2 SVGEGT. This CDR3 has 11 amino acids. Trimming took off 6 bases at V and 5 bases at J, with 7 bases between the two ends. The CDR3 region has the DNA TGTGCCAGCAGCCGGAGTACTGAAGCTTTCTTT. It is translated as CASSRSTEAFF.

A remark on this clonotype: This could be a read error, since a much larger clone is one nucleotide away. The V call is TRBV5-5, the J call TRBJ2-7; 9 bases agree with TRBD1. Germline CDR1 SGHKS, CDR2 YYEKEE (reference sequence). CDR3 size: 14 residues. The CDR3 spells CASSNGQGSDERYF. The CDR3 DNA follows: TGTGCCAGCAGCAACGGACAGGGGTCGGATGAGCGGTACTTC. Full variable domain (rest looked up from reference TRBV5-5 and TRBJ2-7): DAGVTQSPTHLIKTRGQQVTLRCSPISGHKSVSWYQQVLGQGPQFIFQYYEKEERGRGNFPDRFSARQFPNYSSELNVNALLLGDSALYLCASSNGQGSDERYFGPGTRLTVT.

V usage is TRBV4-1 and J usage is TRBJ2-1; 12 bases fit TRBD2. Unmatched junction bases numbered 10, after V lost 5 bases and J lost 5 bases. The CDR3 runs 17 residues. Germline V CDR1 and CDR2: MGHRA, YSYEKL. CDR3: CASSKGLAGGVHNEQFF. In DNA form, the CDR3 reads TGCGCCAGCAGCAAGGGACTAGCGGGTGGGGTACACAATGAGCAGTTCTTC.

As DNA, the CDR3 is TGTGCCAGCAGCATATCTCCTCGGGAGTATGCGTTCTTC. Encoded protein: CASSISPREYAFF. The chain links TRBV7-2 to TRBJ2-1; possible D gene TRBD2, 6 bases. V was cut by 5 bases and J by 15 bases, with 20 bases left in between. Germline V gene sequence: CDR1 SGHTA, CDR2 FQGNSA. This CDR3 comprises 13 residues. The full variable domain, rest sourced from reference TRBV7-2 and TRBJ2-1, is GAGVSQSPSNKVTEKGKDVELRCDPISGHTALYWYRQSLGQGLEFLIYFQGNSAPDKSGLPSDRFSAERTGGSVSTLTIQRTQQEDSAVYLCASSISPREYAFFGPGTRLTVL.

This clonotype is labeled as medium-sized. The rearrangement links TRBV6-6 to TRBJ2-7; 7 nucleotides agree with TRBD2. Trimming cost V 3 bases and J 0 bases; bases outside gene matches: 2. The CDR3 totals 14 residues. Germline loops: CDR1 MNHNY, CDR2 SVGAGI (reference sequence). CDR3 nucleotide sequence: TGTGCCAGCAGTTATCGCGGGAGCTCCTACGAGCAGTACTTC. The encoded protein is CASSYRGSSYEQYF.

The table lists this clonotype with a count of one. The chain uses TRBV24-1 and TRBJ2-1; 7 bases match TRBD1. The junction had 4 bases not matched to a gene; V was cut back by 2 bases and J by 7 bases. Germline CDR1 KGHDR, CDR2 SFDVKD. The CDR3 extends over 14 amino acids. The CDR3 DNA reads TGTGCCACCAGTGATTCTTACAGGGGAAATGAGCAGTTCTTC. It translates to CATSDSYRGNEQFF.

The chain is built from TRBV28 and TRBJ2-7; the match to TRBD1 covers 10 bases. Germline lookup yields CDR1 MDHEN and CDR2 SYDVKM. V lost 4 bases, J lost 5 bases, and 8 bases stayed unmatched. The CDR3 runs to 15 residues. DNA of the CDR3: TGTGCCAGCAGTTCCCGGGACAGGGGAGTGGACGAGCAGTACTTC. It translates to CASSSRDRGVDEQYF.

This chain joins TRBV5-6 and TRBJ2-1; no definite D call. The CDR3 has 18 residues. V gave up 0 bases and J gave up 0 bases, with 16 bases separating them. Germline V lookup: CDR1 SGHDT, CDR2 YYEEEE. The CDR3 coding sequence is TGTGCCAGCAGCTTGGGAGTGGGCCCTTCGAGCTCCTACAATGAGCAGTTCTTC. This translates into CASSLGVGPSSSYNEQFF.

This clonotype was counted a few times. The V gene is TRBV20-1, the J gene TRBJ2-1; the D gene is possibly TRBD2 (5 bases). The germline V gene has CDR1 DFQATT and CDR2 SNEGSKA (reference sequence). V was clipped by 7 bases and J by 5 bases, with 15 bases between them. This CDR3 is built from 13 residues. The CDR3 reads CSVSRRLNNEQFF. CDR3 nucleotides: TGCAGTGTTTCGCGCAGACTAAACAATGAGCAGTTCTTC.

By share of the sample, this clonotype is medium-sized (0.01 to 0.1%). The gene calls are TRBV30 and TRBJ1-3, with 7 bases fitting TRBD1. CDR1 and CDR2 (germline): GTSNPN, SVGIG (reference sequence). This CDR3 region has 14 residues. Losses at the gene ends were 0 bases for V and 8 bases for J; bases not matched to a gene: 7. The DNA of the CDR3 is TGTGCCTGGAGTGTACTCCGACAGGGAGACACCATATATTTT. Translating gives CAWSVLRQGDTIYF.

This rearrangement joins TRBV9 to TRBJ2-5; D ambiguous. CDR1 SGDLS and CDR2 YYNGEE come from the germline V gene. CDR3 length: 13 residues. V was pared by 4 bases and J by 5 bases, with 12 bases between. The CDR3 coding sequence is TGTGCCAGCAGCCGAATACATTCGGAGACCCAGTACTTC. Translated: CASSRIHSETQYF.